The TCR beta chain under discussion was sequenced for a study of CD8 T cells in Susac syndrome. The CDR3 is made up of 16 amino acids. The junction had 2 bases not matched to a gene; V was cut back by 0 bases and J by 1 base. Germline CDR1 and CDR2: KGHSH and LQKENI. RNA was extracted with the RNeasy kit, and a quantity of roughly 0.45 to 1 ug was reverse transcribed using random hexamers. Using its own MiXCR run on the immunoSEQ multiplex PCR reads, TCRdb lists one record per CDR3 protein. The table lists a few hundred thousand distinct CDR3 sequences, around 93% of them singletons, with 0.082% in the top ten.

This receptor was identified in a human donor with multiple sclerosis. The sequenced sample consisted of CD4+ T cells from PBMCs. V usage is TRBV18 and J usage is TRBJ2-3; 9 bases map to TRBD2. CDR3 protein: CASSPPTSGRTDTQYF. The CDR3 DNA follows: TGTGCCAGCTCACCACCGACTAGCGGCCGCACAGATACGCAGTATTTT. Looking up the rest from reference TRBV18 and TRBJ2-3 gives the full variable domain: NAGVMQNPRHLVRRRGQEARLRCSPMKGHSHVYWYRQLPEEGLKFMVYLQKENIIDESGMPKERFSAEFPKEGPSILRIQQVVRGDSAAYFCASSPPTSGRTDTQYFGPGTRLTVL.